The entry that follows covers one T cell receptor (beta chain) sequence. Its antigen is not known. This sample was included in a study of T cells after yellow fever vaccination. Study as a whole: SMART-Seq v4 Ultra Low Input handled preparation of low-cell-number fractions. Study results and caveats: The study re-detected most primary-vaccination clones after the booster (about 96% CD4, almost 90% CD8). Abundant clonotypes from the bulk population could have been carried over as contaminants into FACS-sorted repertoires.

Germline V gene data show CDR1 as SEHNR and CDR2 as FQNEAQ (reference sequence). The CDR3 totals 16 residues. Between the trimmed V and J ends, which lost 0 bases and 5 bases, there was a span of 14 bases. TCR cDNA was made by 5'RACE template switching, adding a universal primer site and UMIs. TCRdb fed the 5' RACE reads into MiXCR, producing one record per CDR3 protein. The sample includes roughly 160,000 distinct CDR3 sequences, roughly 9% of them seen just once. The sequences come from CD8+ T cells sorted from PBMCs, collected 45 days after the yellow fever booster vaccination. The TCR originated in a man aged 18-30 years who received the YFV17D yellow fever vaccine. The chain links TRBV7-9 to TRBJ1-5; a weak D match, TRBD1 (6 bases). CDR3 protein: CASSLAGYREDQPQHF. The CDR3 DNA reads as TGTGCCAGCAGCTTAGCCGGATACAGGGAGGATCAGCCCCAGCATTTT.